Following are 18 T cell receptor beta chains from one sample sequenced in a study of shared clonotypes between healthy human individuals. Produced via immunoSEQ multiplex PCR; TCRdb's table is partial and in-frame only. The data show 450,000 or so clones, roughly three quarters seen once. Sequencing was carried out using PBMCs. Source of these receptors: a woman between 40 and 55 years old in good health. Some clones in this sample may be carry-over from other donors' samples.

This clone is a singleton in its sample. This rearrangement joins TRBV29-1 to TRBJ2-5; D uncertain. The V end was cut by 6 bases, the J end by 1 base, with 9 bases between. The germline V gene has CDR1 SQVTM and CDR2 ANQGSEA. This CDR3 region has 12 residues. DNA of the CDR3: TGCAGCGTAGATTTGTTCCAAGAGACCCAGTACTTC. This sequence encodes CSVDLFQETQYF. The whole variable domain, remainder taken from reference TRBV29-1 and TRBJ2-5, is SAVISQKPSRDICQRGTSLTIQCQVDSQVTMMFWYRQQPGQSLTLIATANQGSEATYESGFVIDKFPISRPNLTFSTLTVSNMSPEDSSIYLCSVDLFQETQYFGPGTRLLVL.

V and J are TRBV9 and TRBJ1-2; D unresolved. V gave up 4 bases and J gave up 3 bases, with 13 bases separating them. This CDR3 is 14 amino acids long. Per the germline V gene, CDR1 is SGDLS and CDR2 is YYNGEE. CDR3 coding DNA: TGTGCCAGCAGCTACCGGACCGCTCACTATGGCTACACCTTC. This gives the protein CASSYRTAHYGYTF.

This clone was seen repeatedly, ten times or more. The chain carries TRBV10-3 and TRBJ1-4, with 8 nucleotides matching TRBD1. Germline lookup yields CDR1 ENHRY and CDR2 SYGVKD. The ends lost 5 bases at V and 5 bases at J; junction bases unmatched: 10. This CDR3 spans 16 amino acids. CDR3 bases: TGTGCCATCAGTCTCGGTTCAACAGGGGGAAATGAAAAACTGTTTTTT. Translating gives CAISLGSTGGNEKLFF.

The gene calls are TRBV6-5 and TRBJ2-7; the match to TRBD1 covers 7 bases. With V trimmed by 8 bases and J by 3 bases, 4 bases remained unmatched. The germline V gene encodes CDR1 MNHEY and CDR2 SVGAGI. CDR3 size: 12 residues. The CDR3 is CASGQADYEQYF. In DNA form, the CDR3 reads TGTGCCAGCGGACAGGCGGACTACGAGCAGTACTTC.

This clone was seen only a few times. The CDR3, as DNA: TGTGCCAGCATCGGGACAGCGAACACCGGGGAGCTGTTTTTT. Translated, it gives CASIGTANTGELFF. The genes are TRBV28 and TRBJ2-2; TRBD1 aligns across 7 bases. CDR1 and CDR2 (germline): MDHEN, SYDVKM. V lost 7 bases and J lost 0; bases outside the gene matches: 2. The CDR3 has 14 residues.

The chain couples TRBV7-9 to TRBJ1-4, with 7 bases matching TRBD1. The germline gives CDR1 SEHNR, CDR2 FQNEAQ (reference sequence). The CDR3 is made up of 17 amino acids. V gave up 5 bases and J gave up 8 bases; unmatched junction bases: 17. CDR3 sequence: CASSARQGLIVREKLFF. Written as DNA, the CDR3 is TGTGCCAGCAGCGCACGACAGGGTCTGATAGTCAGGGAAAAACTGTTTTTT.

CDR3 region: CAIRREASGFQETQYF. In nucleotides, the CDR3 is TGTGCCATCAGAAGGGAAGCTAGCGGGTTCCAAGAGACCCAGTACTTC. The chain links TRBV10-3 to TRBJ2-5, with 8 positions matching TRBD2. With 6 bases clipped from V and 1 base from J, the junction kept 10 bases outside the gene matches. This CDR3 comprises 16 residues. Germline values: CDR1 ENHRY, CDR2 SYGVKD.

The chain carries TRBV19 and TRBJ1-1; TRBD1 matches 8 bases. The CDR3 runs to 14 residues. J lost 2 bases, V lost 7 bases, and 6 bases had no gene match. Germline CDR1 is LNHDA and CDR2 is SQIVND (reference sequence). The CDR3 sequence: CASTYRGFNTEAFF. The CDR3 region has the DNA TGTGCCAGTACCTACAGGGGGTTTAACACTGAAGCTTTCTTT.

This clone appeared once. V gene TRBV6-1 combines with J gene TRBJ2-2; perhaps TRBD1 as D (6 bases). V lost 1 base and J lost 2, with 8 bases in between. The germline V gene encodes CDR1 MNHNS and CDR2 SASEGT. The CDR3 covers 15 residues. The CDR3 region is CASSEGTVNTGELFF. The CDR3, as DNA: TGTGCCAGCAGTGAAGGGACAGTCAACACCGGGGAGCTGTTTTTT.

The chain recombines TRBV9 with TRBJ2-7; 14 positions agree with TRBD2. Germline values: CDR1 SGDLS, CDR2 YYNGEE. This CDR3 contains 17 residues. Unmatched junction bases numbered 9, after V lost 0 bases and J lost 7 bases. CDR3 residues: CASSVDPGLAGVGEQYF. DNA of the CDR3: TGTGCCAGCAGCGTAGACCCGGGACTAGCGGGAGTTGGGGAGCAGTACTTC. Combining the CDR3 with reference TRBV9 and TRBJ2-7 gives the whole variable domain DSGVTQTPKHLITATGQRVTLRCSPRSGDLSVYWYQQSLDQGLQFLIQYYNGEERAKGNILERFSAQQFPDLHSELNLSSLELGDSALYFCASSVDPGLAGVGEQYFGPGTRLTVT.

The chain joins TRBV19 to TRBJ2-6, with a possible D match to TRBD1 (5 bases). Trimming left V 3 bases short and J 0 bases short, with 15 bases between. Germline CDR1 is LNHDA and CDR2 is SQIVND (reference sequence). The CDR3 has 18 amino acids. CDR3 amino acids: CASSMQGRAISGANVLTF. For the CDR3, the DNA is TGTGCCAGTAGTATGCAGGGTCGAGCCATCTCTGGGGCCAACGTCCTGACTTTC.

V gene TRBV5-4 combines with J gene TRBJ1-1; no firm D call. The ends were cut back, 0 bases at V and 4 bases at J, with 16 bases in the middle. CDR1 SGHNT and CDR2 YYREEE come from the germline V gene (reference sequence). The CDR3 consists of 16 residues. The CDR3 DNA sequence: TGTGCCAGCAGCTTGGGGGGAGGGCTCGGTGTCACTGAAGCTTTCTTT. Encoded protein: CASSLGGGLGVTEAFF.

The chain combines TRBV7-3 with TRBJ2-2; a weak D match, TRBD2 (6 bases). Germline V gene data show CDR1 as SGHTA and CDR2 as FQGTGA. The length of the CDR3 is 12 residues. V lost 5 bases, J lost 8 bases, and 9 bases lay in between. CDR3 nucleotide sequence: TGTGCCAGCAGCCCTCGGGAGGGGGAGCTGTTTTTT. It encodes CASSPREGELFF.

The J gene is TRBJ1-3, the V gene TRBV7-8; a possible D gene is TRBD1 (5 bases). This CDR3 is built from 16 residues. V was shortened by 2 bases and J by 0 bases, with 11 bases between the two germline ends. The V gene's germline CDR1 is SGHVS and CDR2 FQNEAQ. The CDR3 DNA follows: TGTGCCAGCAGCTTAAGGGCAGGGCTCTCTGGAAACACCATATATTTT. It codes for CASSLRAGLSGNTIYF.

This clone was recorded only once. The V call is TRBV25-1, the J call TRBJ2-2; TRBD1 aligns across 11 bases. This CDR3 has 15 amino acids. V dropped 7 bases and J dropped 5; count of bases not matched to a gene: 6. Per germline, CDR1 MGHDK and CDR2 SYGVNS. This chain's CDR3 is CASTLGQGETGELFF. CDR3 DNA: TGTGCCAGCACCTTGGGACAGGGGGAAACCGGGGAGCTGTTTTTT.

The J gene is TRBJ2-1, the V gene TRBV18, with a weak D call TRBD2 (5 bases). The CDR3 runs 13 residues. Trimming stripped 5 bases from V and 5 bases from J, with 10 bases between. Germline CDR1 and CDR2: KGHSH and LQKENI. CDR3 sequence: CASSADYNNEQFF. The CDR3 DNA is TGTGCCAGCTCAGCAGACTATAACAATGAGCAGTTCTTC. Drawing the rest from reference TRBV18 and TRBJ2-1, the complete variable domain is NAGVMQNPRHLVRRRGQEARLRCSPMKGHSHVYWYRQLPEEGLKFMVYLQKENIIDESGMPKERFSAEFPKEGPSILRIQQVVRGDSAAYFCASSADYNNEQFFGPGTRLTVL.

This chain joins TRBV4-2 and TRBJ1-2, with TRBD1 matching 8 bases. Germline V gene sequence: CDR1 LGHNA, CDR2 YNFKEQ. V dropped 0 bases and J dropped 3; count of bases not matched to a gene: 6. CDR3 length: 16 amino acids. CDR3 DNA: TGTGCCAGCAGCCAAGATGGGCAGGGGGCATACTATGGCTACACCTTC. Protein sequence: CASSQDGQGAYYGYTF.

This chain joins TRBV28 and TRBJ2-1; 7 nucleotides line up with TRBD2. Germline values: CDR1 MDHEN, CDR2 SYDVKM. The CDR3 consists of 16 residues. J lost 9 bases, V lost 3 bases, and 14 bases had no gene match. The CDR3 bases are TGTGCCAGCAGTTTTTGGGTAGCGGGCGTCCCGGGTGAGCAGTTCTTC. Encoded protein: CASSFWVAGVPGEQFF.